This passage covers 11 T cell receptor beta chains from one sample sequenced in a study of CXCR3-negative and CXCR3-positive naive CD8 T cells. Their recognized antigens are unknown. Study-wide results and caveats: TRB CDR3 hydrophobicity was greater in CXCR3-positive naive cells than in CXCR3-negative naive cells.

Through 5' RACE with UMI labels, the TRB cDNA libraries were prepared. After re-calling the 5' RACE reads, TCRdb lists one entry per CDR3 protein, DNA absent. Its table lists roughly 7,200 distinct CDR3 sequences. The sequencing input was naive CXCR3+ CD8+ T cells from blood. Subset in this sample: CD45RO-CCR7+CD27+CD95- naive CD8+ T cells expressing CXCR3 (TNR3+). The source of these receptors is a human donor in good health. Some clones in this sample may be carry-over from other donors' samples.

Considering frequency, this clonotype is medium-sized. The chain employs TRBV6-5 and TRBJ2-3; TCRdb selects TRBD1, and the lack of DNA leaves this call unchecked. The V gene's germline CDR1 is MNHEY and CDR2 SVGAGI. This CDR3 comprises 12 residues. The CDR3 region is CASSYQGDTQYF.

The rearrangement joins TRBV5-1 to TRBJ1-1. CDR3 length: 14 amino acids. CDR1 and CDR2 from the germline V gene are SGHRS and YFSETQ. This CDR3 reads CASSAGYMNTEAFF. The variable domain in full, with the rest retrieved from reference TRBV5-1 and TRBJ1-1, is KAGVTQTPRYLIKTRGQQVTLSCSPISGHRSVSWYQQTPGQGLQFLFEYFSETQRNKGNFPGRFSGRQFSNSRSEMNVSTLELGDSALYLCASSAGYMNTEAFFGQGTRLTVV.

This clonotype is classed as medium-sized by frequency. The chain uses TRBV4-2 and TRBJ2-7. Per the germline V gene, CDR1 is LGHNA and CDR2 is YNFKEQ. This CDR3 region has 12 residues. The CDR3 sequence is CASSQDSYEQYF.

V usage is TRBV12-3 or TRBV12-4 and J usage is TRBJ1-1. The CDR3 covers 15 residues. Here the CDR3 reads CASSLLARSNTEAFF.

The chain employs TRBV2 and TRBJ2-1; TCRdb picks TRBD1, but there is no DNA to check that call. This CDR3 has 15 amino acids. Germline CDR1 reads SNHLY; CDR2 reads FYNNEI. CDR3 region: CASRPGQGVGNEQFF.

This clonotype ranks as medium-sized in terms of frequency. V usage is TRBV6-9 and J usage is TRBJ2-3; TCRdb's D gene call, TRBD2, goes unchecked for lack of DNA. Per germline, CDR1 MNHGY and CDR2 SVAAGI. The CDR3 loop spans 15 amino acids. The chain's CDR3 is CASSPRLASTDTQYF.

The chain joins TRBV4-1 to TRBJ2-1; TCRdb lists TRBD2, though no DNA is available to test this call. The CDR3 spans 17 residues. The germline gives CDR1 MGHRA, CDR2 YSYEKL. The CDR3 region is CASSQDLAGGKYNEQFF.

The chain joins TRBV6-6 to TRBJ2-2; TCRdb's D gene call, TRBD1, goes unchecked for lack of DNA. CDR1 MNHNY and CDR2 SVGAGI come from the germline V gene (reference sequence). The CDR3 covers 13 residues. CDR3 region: CASRTGGTGELFF.

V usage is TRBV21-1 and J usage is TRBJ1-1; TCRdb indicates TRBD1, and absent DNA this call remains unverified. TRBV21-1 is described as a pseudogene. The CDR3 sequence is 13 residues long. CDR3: CATRGQANPEAFF.

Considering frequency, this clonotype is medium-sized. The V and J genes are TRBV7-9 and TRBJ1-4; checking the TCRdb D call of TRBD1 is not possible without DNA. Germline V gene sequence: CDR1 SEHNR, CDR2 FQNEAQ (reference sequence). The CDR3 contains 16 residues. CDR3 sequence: CASSPALTGKTEKLFF.

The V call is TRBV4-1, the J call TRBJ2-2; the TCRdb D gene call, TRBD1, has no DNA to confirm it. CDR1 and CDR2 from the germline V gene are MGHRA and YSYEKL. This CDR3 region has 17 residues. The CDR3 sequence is CASSHSPQGARTGELFF.